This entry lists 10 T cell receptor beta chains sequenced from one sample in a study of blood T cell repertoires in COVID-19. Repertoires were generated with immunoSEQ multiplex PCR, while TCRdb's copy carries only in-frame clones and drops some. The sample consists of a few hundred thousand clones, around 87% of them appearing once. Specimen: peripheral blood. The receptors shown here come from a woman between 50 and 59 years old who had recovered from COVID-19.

The chain's CDR3 is CASSLEGLFYNEQFF. CDR3 nucleotides: TGTGCCAGCAGCTTGGAGGGCCTCTTCTACAATGAGCAGTTCTTC. This chain links TRBV7-2 with TRBJ2-1, with a possible D match to TRBD2 (6 bases). CDR1 is SGHTA, CDR2 FQGNSA, per germline. Trimming removed 3 bases at V and 3 bases at J, with 12 bases between. There are 15 residues in the CDR3.

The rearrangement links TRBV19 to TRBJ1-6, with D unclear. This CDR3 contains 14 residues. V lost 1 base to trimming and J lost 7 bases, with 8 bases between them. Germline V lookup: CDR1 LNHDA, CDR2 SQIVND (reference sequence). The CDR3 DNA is TGTGCCAGTAGTATAGTCGCGTTCAATTCACCCCTCCACTTT. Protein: CASSIVAFNSPLHF.

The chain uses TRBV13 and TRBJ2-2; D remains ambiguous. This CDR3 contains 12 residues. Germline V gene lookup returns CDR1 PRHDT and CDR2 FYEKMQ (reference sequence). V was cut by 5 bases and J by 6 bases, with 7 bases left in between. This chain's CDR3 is CASSPGAGELFF. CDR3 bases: TGTGCCAGCAGCCCCGGAGCCGGGGAGCTGTTTTTT.

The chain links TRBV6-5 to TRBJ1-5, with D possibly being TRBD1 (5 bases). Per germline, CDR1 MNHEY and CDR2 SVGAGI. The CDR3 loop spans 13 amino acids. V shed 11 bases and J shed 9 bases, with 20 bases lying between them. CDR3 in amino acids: CAVAPGLLGPQHF. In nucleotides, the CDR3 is TGTGCCGTAGCGCCGGGACTTCTCGGGCCCCAGCATTTT.

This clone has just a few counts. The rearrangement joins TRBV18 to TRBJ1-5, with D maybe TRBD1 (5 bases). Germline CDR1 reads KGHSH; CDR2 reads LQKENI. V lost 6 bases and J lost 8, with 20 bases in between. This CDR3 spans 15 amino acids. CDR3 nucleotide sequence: TGTGCCAGCTCGACGGGACGAGATAGCGGGAAGCCCCAGCATTTT. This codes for CASSTGRDSGKPQHF.

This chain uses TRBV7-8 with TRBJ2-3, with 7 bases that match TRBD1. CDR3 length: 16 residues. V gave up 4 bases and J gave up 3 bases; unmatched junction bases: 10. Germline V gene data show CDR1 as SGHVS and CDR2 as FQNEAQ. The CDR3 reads CASSSASRGTTDTQYF. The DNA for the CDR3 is TGTGCCAGCAGCTCCGCATCCAGGGGGACAACAGATACGCAGTATTTT. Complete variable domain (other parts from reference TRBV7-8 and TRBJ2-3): GAGVSQSPRYKVAKRGQDVALRCDPISGHVSLFWYQQALGQGPEFLTYFQNEAQLDKSGLPSDRFFAERPEGSVSTLKIQRTQQEDSAVYLCASSSASRGTTDTQYFGPGTRLTVL.

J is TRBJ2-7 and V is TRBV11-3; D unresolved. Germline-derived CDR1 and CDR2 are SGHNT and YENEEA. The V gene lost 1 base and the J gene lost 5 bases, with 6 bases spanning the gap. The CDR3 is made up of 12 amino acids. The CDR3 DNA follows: TGTGCCAGCAGCTTAGTTCCGGACGAGCAGTACTTC. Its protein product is CASSLVPDEQYF.

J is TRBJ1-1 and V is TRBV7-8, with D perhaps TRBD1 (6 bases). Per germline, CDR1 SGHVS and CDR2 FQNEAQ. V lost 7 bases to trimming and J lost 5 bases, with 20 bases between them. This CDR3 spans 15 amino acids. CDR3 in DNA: TGTGCCAGCACCCCGGGGGGGGCGCCTTATACTGAAGCTTTCTTT. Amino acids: CASTPGGAPYTEAFF.

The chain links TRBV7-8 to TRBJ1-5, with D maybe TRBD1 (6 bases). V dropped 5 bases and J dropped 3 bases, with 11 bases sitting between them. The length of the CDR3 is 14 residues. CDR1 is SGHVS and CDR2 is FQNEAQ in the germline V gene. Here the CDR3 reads CASSSRGDNQPQHF. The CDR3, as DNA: TGTGCCAGCAGCAGCAGGGGTGACAATCAGCCCCAGCATTTT.

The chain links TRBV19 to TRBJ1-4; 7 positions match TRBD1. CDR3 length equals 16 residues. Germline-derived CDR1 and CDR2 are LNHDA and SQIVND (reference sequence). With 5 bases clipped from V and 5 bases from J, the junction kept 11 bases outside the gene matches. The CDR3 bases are TGTGCCAGTAGTGCCCCCGACAGGGCTTTAAATGAAAAACTGTTTTTT. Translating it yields CASSAPDRALNEKLFF.